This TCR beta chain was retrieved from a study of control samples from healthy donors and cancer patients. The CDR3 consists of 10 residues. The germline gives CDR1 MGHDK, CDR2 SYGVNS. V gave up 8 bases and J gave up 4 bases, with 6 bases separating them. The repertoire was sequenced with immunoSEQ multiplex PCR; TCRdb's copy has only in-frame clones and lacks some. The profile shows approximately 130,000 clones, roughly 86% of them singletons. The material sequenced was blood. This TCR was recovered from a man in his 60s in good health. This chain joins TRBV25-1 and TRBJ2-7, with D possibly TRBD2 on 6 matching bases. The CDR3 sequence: CASGTYEQYF. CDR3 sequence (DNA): TGTGCCAGCGGGACTTACGAGCAGTACTTC.